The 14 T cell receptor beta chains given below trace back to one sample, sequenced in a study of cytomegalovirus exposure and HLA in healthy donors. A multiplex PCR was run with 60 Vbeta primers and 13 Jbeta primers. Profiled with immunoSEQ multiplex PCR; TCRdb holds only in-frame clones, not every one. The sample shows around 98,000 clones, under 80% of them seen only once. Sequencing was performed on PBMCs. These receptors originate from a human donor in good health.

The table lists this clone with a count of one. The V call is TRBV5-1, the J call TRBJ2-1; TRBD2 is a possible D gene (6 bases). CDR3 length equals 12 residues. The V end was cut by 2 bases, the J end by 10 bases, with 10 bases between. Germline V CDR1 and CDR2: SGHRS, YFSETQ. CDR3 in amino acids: CASSFRGLEQFF. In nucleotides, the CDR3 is TGCGCCAGCAGCTTTCGTGGACTAGAGCAGTTCTTC.

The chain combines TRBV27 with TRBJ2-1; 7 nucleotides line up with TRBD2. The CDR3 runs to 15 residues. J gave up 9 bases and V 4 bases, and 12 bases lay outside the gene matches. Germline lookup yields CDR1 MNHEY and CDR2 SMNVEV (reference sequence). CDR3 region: CASSYTPGTTSEQFF. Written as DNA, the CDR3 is TGTGCCAGCAGTTATACCCCCGGGACTACAAGTGAGCAGTTCTTC.

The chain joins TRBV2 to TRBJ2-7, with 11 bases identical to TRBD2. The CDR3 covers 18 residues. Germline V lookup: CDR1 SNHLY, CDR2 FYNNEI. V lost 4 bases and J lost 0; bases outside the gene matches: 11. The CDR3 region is CASSAIRTSGYGSYEQYF. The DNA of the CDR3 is TGTGCCAGCAGTGCGATACGGACTAGCGGGTATGGCTCCTACGAGCAGTACTTC.

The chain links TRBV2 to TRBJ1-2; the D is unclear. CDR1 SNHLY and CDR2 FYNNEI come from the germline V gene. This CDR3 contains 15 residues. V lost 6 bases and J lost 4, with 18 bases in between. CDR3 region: CASRDSTGLGYGYTF. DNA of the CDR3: TGTGCCAGCAGAGATTCGACGGGTCTTGGCTATGGCTACACCTTC.

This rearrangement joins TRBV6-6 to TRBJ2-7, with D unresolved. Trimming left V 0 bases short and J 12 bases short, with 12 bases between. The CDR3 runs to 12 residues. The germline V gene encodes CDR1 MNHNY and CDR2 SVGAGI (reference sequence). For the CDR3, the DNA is TGTGCCAGCAGTTACTCTGGGCAGAGTATGTACTTC. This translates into CASSYSGQSMYF.

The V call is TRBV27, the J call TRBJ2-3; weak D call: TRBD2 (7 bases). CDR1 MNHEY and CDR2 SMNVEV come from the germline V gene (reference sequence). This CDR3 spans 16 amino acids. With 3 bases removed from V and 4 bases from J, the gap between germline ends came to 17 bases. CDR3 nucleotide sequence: TGTGCCAGCAGTTTCAACCCAGGGGCGGGAGCAGATACGCAGTATTTT. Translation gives CASSFNPGAGADTQYF.

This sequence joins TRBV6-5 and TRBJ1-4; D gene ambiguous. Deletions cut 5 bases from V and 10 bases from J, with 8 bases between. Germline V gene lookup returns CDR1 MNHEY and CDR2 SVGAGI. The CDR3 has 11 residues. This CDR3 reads CASSTNGKLFF. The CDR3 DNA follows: TGTGCCAGCAGTACGAACGGAAAACTGTTTTTT.

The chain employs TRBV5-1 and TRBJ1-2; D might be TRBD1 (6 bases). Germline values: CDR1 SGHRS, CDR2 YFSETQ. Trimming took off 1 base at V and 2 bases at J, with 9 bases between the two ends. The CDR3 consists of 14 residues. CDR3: CASSLTGRNYGYTF. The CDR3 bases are TGCGCCAGCAGCTTGACAGGGCGAAACTATGGCTACACCTTC.

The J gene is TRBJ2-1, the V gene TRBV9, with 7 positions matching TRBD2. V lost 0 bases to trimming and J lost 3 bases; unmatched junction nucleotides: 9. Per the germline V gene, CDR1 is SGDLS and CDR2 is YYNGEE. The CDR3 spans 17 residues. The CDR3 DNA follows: TGTGCCAGCAGCGTAGGGGGTGGGAGGGCCTACTACAATGAGCAGTTCTTC. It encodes CASSVGGGRAYYNEQFF.

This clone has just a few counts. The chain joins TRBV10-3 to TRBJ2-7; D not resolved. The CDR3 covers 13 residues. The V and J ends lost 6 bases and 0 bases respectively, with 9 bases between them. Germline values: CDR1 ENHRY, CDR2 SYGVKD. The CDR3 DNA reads TGTGCCATCAGCCATTGGAGCTCCTACGAGCAGTACTTC. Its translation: CAISHWSSYEQYF.

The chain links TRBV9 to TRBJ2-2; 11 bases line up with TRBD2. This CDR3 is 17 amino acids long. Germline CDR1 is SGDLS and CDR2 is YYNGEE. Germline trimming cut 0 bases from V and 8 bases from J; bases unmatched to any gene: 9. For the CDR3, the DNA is TGTGCCAGCAGCGTAGAACTAGCGGGAGTCAAATCGGGGGAGCTGTTTTTT. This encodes CASSVELAGVKSGELFF.

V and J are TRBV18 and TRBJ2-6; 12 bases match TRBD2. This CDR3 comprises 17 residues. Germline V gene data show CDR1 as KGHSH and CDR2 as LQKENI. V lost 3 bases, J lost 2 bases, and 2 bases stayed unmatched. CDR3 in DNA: TGTGCCAGCTCACCGCTAGCGGGGGGGCCTGGGGCCAACGTCCTGACTTTC. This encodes CASSPLAGGPGANVLTF.

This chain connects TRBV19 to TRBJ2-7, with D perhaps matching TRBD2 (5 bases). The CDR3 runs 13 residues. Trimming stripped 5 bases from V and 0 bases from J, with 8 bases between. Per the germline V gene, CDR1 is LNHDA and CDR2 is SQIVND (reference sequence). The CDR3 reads CASSPDFSYEQYF. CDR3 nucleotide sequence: TGTGCCAGTAGTCCGGACTTCTCCTACGAGCAGTACTTC.

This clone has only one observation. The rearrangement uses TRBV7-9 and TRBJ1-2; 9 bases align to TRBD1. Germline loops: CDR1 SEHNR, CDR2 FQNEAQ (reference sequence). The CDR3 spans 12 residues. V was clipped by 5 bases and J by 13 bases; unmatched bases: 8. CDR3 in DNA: TGTGCCAGCAGCGGGACAGGGACTACCTGCACCTTC. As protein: CASSGTGTTCTF.